Listed here is a single T cell receptor (beta chain). This specimen belongs to a study of blood T cell repertoires in COVID-19. Produced via immunoSEQ multiplex PCR; TCRdb's table is partial and in-frame only. The data hold about 48,000 clones, with around 86% observed a single time. Germline CDR1 is MNHNS and CDR2 is SASEGT. This CDR3 has 18 residues. The V and J ends lost 2 bases and 0 bases respectively, with 14 bases between them. Source material: peripheral blood. The gene calls are TRBV6-1 and TRBJ2-6, with unresolved D. The source is a woman older than 75 with COVID-19, enrolled during active disease. CDR3 in amino acids: CASSELAVSSSGANVLTF. The CDR3 nucleotides read TGTGCCAGCAGTGAATTGGCAGTTTCAAGCTCTGGGGCCAACGTCCTGACTTTC.